The clone carrying this T cell receptor (beta chain) has a single count. Sequencing was performed with immunoSEQ multiplex PCR; in TCRdb, only in-frame clones are kept and a portion is missing. The sample lists about 52,000 clones, roughly 87% occurring once. This entry belongs to a study of T cell responses to AZD1222 COVID-19 vaccine. Germline assignment: CDR1 SGHRS and CDR2 YFSETQ. CDR3 length: 15 amino acids. Trimming took off 0 bases at V and 5 bases at J, with 15 bases between the two ends. The sequencing used peripheral blood, collected 28 days after the second AZD1222 dose. This chain connects TRBV5-1 to TRBJ2-7, with D unresolved. This clonotype originated in an adult who received the AZD1222 COVID-19 vaccine. The CDR3 DNA follows: TGCGCCAGCAGCTTGGGGCGCCATGAGCTCGACGAGCAGTACTTC. This encodes CASSLGRHELDEQYF. Variable domain in full (rest from reference TRBV5-1 and TRBJ2-7): KAGVTQTPRYLIKTRGQQVTLSCSPISGHRSVSWYQQTPGQGLQFLFEYFSETQRNKGNFPGRFSGRQFSNSRSEMNVSTLELGDSALYLCASSLGRHELDEQYFGPGTRLTVT.